The clone carrying this T cell receptor beta chain has a count of ten or more. Antigen unknown. Every ophthalmopathy donor presented moderate-to-severe activity, CAS ≥3, NOSPECS ≥4 and duration under 3 months. The starting material, 10 ml of fresh peripheral blood, provided the PBMCs. The data originate from a study of Graves' ophthalmopathy and Graves' hyperthyroidism. Background on the study: The collection of peripheral blood took place at initial diagnosis, before any treatment.

Using RNA transcripts, the TCR beta CDR3 regions were amplified. HTBI-primed RT-PCR formed the first round, and a multiplex PCR formed the second. TCRdb re-called the multiplex PCR reads through MiXCR, storing one row per CDR3 protein. The sample has under 250,000 distinct CDR3 sequences, around a fifth seen once. Broader study findings: Among expanded thyroid clonotypes above 0.001 frequency, most also occurred in blood.

This CDR3 spans 13 amino acids. Germline lookup yields CDR1 SEHNR and CDR2 FQNEAQ (reference sequence). With 6 bases removed from V and 1 base from J, the gap between germline ends came to 9 bases. The rearrangement uses TRBV7-9 and TRBJ1-1; D unclear. Sequencing was performed on peripheral blood. The TCR comes from a woman between 45 and 65 years old with Graves' ophthalmopathy. CDR3 residues: CASRDTENTEAFF. The CDR3 bases are TGTGCCAGCAGAGATACAGAGAACACTGAAGCTTTCTTT.